The sequence of this T cell receptor (beta chain) was determined in a study of blood T cell repertoires in COVID-19. Method: immunoSEQ multiplex PCR; TCRdb's copy keeps in-frame clones and lacks some. In the table there are about 370,000 clones, 80% to 90% of which are singletons. The count of this clone is one. The CDR3 runs 14 residues. Germline lookup yields CDR1 MNHEY and CDR2 SVGAGI. Between the trimmed V and J ends, which lost 7 bases and 0 bases, there was a span of 9 bases. Donors were grouped by their self-reported clinical history. This chain uses TRBV6-5 with TRBJ2-2, with D hard to call. This receptor was identified in a young man who had recovered from COVID-19. Material for sequencing was PBMCs or T cells enriched from blood (not recorded which). CDR3 sequence (DNA): TGTGCCAGCACATTGGCCCCGAACACCGGGGAGCTGTTTTTT. This sequence encodes CASTLAPNTGELFF.